One T cell receptor (beta chain) is described in this entry. Antigen: not known. Every patient was affected by relapse after autologous stem cell transplantation, while exposure to brentuximab vedotin was not uniform. Best responses were complete response, partial response or progressive disease. This sample is drawn from a study of PD-1 blockade in classical Hodgkin lymphoma. Notes on the study in general: It was CD4+ TCR diversity, not CD8+, that rose significantly by C4D1.

Germline CDR1 is SGDLS and CDR2 is YYNGEE. The CDR3 consists of 16 residues. With V trimmed by 0 bases and J by 2 bases, 5 bases remained unmatched. Method: immunoSEQ multiplex PCR; TCRdb's copy keeps in-frame clones and lacks some. The sample yields about 4,300 clones, around two thirds seen once. The sample in question was peripheral blood mononuclear cells (PBMCs), obtained at baseline. V and J are TRBV9 and TRBJ2-1; TRBD2 matches 7 bases. The receptor was isolated from a human donor with classical Hodgkin lymphoma. CDR3 amino acids: CASSVGRDYPYNEQFF. DNA for the CDR3: TGTGCCAGCAGCGTAGGACGGGACTACCCCTACAATGAGCAGTTCTTC.